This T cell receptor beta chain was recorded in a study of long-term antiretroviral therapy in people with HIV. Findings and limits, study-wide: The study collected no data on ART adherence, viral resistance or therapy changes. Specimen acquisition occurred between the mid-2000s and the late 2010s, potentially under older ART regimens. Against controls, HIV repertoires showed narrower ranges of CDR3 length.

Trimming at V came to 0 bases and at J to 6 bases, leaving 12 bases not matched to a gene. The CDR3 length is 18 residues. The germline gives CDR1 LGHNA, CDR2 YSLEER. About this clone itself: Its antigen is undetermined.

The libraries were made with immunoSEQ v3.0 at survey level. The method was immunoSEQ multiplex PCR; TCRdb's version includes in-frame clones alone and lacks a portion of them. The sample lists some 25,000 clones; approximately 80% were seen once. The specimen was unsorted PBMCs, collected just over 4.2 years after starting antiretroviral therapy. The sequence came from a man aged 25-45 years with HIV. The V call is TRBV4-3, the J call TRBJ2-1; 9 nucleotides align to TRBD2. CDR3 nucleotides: TGCGCCAGCAGCCAAGATCCAATCCTAGCGGGGTGGGCCAATGAGCAGTTCTTC. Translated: CASSQDPILAGWANEQFF.